This passage covers 15 T cell receptor beta chains from one sample sequenced in a study of T cells after yellow fever vaccination. MiXCR was run by TCRdb on the 5' RACE reads, yielding one entry per CDR3 protein. Of a few hundred thousand distinct CDR3 sequences listed, 7.5% to 9% are singletons. The sequencing used PBMCs, collected on the day of the first yellow fever vaccination. These receptors originate from a man in his late teens or twenties who received the YFV17D yellow fever vaccine.

The sample holds a few counts of this clonotype. This chain links TRBV15 with TRBJ2-7, with 9 bases identical to TRBD1. The CDR3 sequence is 15 residues long. Germline CDR1 is LNHNV and CDR2 is YYDKDF (reference sequence). After removal of 0 bases from V and 6 bases from J, the junction contained 6 bases not matched to a gene. The CDR3 reads CATSRELGQGSEQYF. CDR3 coding DNA: TGTGCCACCAGCAGAGAGCTGGGACAGGGCTCCGAGCAGTACTTC. Using reference TRBV15 and TRBJ2-7 for the parts outside the CDR3, the full variable domain is DAMVIQNPRYQVTQFGKPVTLSCSQTLNHNVMYWYQQKSSQAPKLLFHYYDKDFNNEADTPDNFQSRRPNTSFCFLDIRSPGLGDTAMYLCATSRELGQGSEQYFGPGTRLTVT.

This clonotype came up many times. J is TRBJ2-3 and V is TRBV25-1; a weak D match, TRBD2 (6 bases). Germline values: CDR1 MGHDK, CDR2 SYGVNS. Deletions cut 4 bases from V and 6 bases from J, with 23 bases between. This CDR3 is built from 17 residues. CDR3 DNA sequence: TGTGCCAGCAGTGCTTTGGCAGGGAGGTATGTTTTGGATACGCAGTATTTT. This sequence encodes CASSALAGRYVLDTQYF. Full variable domain (remainder filled in from reference TRBV25-1 and TRBJ2-3): EADIYQTPRYLVIGTGKKITLECSQTMGHDKMYWYQQDPGMELHLIHYSYGVNSTEKGDLSSESTVSRIRTEHFPLTLESARPSHTSQYLCASSALAGRYVLDTQYFGPGTRLTVL.

This chain uses TRBV7-2 with TRBJ2-1, with 11 bases matching TRBD2. CDR1 SGHTA and CDR2 FQGNSA come from the germline V gene. The CDR3 consists of 15 residues. With 5 bases clipped from V and 7 bases from J, the junction kept 7 bases outside the gene matches. CDR3 residues: CASSLLAGAWNEQFF. CDR3 DNA: TGTGCCAGCAGCCTACTAGCGGGGGCCTGGAATGAGCAGTTCTTC.

This clonotype was recorded many times. The DNA for the CDR3 is TGTGCCAGCAGCCCTGTCTCGGGGGGGCGGGATACGCAGTATTTT. Protein sequence: CASSPVSGGRDTQYF. The chain is built from TRBV5-5 and TRBJ2-3, with 8 bases that match TRBD2. CDR1 SGHKS and CDR2 YYEKEE come from the germline V gene (reference sequence). The CDR3 has 15 residues. V gave up 4 bases and J gave up 6 bases; unmatched junction bases: 10.

This clonotype has more than one count but fewer than ten. The chain is built from TRBV15 and TRBJ1-3; no clear D. V lost 0 bases and J 1 base, leaving 7 bases between the germline ends. The CDR3 is made up of 15 amino acids. Looked up from germline, CDR1 is LNHNV and CDR2 is YYDKDF (reference sequence). CDR3 protein: CATSRDHKSGNTIYF. The CDR3 nucleotides are TGTGCCACCAGCAGAGATCACAAGTCTGGAAACACCATATATTTT.

This clonotype was seen at least ten times. The CDR3, as DNA: TGTGCCAGCAGTCCCATGGGGCTTGAGACCCAGTACTTC. Translated: CASSPMGLETQYF. The rearrangement uses TRBV6-1 and TRBJ2-5; possible D gene TRBD1, 5 bases. V was cut by 5 bases and J by 5 bases, with 12 bases left in between. The CDR3 has 13 residues. CDR1 is MNHNS and CDR2 is SASEGT in the germline V gene.

The CDR3 DNA reads TGTGCCAGCAGTTTAGGGGCAGGGAGAGGGGGCTACACCTTC. Translated, it gives CASSLGAGRGGYTF. The chain uses TRBV12-3 or TRBV12-4 and TRBJ1-2, with a possible D match to TRBD1 (5 bases). V shed 1 base and J shed 8 bases, with 14 bases lying between them. The CDR3 is made up of 14 amino acids.

The genes are TRBV20-1 and TRBJ2-7, with a weak D call TRBD1 (6 bases). Trimming took 2 bases from V and 1 from J, leaving 9 bases between them. CDR1 and CDR2 from the germline V gene are DFQATT and SNEGSKA (reference sequence). This CDR3 comprises 13 residues. CDR3 amino acids: CSARQGQSYEQYF. The CDR3 region has the DNA TGCAGTGCTAGACAAGGACAGTCCTACGAGCAGTACTTC.

The rearrangement joins TRBV6-1 to TRBJ1-5; tentatively, D is TRBD1 (5 bases). The CDR3 consists of 16 residues. Trimming left V 6 bases short and J 4 bases short, with 19 bases between. In germline, CDR1 is MNHNS, CDR2 SASEGT. CDR3: CASRGLGHLVNQPQHF. For the CDR3, the DNA is TGTGCCAGCAGGGGGCTCGGACACTTGGTAAATCAGCCCCAGCATTTT.

This clonotype came up many times. CDR3 DNA sequence: TGTGCCAGCAGCCAAGGGGGGCTAGCGGGCTCCTACAATGAGCAGTTCTTC. Amino acids: CASSQGGLAGSYNEQFF. V and J are TRBV4-2 and TRBJ2-1; TRBD2 aligns across 8 bases. Germline V gene data show CDR1 as LGHNA and CDR2 as YNFKEQ. V was pared by 1 base and J by 0 bases, with 5 bases of the junction left unmatched. The CDR3 has 17 residues.

This clonotype was seen only a few times. The genes are TRBV20-1 and TRBJ1-3; D remains unclear. Deletions cut 6 bases from V and 0 bases from J, with 12 bases between. This CDR3 spans 14 amino acids. Germline V lookup: CDR1 DFQATT, CDR2 SNEGSKA (reference sequence). The DNA of the CDR3 is TGCAGTGCGTATGGATTAAGCTCTGGAAACACCATATATTTT. Protein product: CSAYGLSSGNTIYF.

This clonotype occurred a few times. The rearrangement joins TRBV5-4 to TRBJ2-5; 7 nucleotides align to TRBD2. Germline CDR1 reads SGHNT; CDR2 reads YYREEE (reference sequence). V trimming: 1 base; J trimming: 5 bases; junction bases outside the gene matches: 2. This CDR3 has 13 amino acids. The CDR3 DNA is TGTGCCAGCAGCTTGTGGGACTACGAGACCCAGTACTTC. Encoded protein: CASSLWDYETQYF.

This clonotype occurred many times. The genes are TRBV3-1 and TRBJ1-6; D is uncertain. Trimming took 2 bases from V and 14 from J, leaving 19 bases between them. The germline V gene encodes CDR1 LGHDT and CDR2 YNNKEL (reference sequence). CDR3 length: 15 amino acids. CDR3 amino acids: CASSQMNYRGSALHF. CDR3 nucleotides: TGTGCCAGCAGCCAAATGAATTACAGAGGGTCGGCCCTCCACTTT.

V is TRBV6-5 and J is TRBJ2-1; D gene uncertain. The CDR3 is made up of 15 amino acids. The V and J ends lost 0 bases and 8 bases respectively, with 14 bases between them. Germline V CDR1 and CDR2: MNHEY, SVGAGI. DNA of the CDR3: TGTGCCAGCAGTTACTCGACTGTTCAAGGGTATGAGCAGTTCTTC. Protein: CASSYSTVQGYEQFF.

This chain joins TRBV5-4 and TRBJ2-1; 15 nucleotides agree with TRBD2. CDR3 length: 17 amino acids. V lost 4 bases to trimming and J lost 3 bases; unmatched junction nucleotides: 5. Looked up from germline, CDR1 is SGHNT and CDR2 is YYREEE (reference sequence). CDR3 in amino acids: CASSRGLAGGIYNEQFF. The CDR3 DNA sequence: TGTGCCAGCAGCAGGGGACTAGCGGGGGGTATCTACAATGAGCAGTTCTTC.